The 6 T cell receptor beta chains in this list originate from one sample, sequenced in a study of neurological immune-mediated disorders. MiXCR, applied by TCRdb to the 5' RACE reads, yields one record per CDR3 protein. The repertoire holds about 66,000 distinct CDR3 sequences, with around 3.7% as singletons. Input material: PBMCs. Receptors originate from a man between 40 and 49 years old with multiple sclerosis.

This clonotype has a count of ten or more. This rearrangement joins TRBV5-5 to TRBJ2-2, with 9 nucleotides matching TRBD1. This CDR3 comprises 13 residues. V shed 3 bases, J shed 6 bases, and the junction held 0 bases outside the gene matches. Germline assignment: CDR1 SGHKS and CDR2 YYEKEE (reference sequence). The CDR3 DNA reads as TGTGCCAGCAGCTGGGACAGGGCCGGGGAGCTGTTTTTT. Protein product: CASSWDRAGELFF.

This clonotype was recorded many times. The gene calls are TRBV6-6 and TRBJ2-7, with D possibly matching TRBD2 (6 bases). Trimming removed 9 bases at V and 3 bases at J, with 9 bases between. Germline-derived CDR1 and CDR2 are MNHNY and SVGAGI (reference sequence). This CDR3 is built from 11 residues. The CDR3 sequence: CASGGNYEQYF. In DNA, the CDR3 is TGTGCCAGTGGGGGGAACTACGAGCAGTACTTC.

This clonotype was observed at least ten times. This chain uses TRBV20-1 with TRBJ2-1; 10 bases align to TRBD2. The junction had 6 bases not matched to a gene; V was cut back by 6 bases and J by 4 bases. CDR1 and CDR2 from the germline V gene are DFQATT and SNEGSKA (reference sequence). The CDR3 length is 14 residues. CDR3 sequence reads: CSAASGRRYNEQFF. The DNA of the CDR3 is TGCAGTGCAGCTAGCGGGAGAAGGTACAATGAGCAGTTCTTC.

This clonotype was observed at least ten times. V is TRBV12-3 or TRBV12-4 and J is TRBJ1-1, with TRBD1 as a possible D gene (5 bases). The length of the CDR3 is 13 residues. V lost 8 bases and J 3 bases, leaving 13 bases between the germline ends. CDR3 amino acids: CASAWGEDTEAFF. In DNA form, the CDR3 reads TGTGCCAGCGCCTGGGGGGAAGACACTGAAGCTTTCTTT.

This clonotype showed up many times. The V gene is TRBV7-8, the J gene TRBJ2-7, with 8 bases matching TRBD1. V shed 4 bases, J shed 5 bases, and the junction held 4 bases outside the gene matches. CDR3 length equals 13 residues. The germline V gene encodes CDR1 SGHVS and CDR2 FQNEAQ. The CDR3 nucleotides read TGTGCCAGCAGCTCAGGGGGCCTCGACGAGCAGTACTTC. Protein product: CASSSGGLDEQYF.

This clonotype was detected ten times or more. The chain joins TRBV29-1 to TRBJ2-1; D gene unclear. Germline CDR1 SQVTM, CDR2 ANQGSEA. V lost 4 bases and J 4 bases, leaving 2 bases between the germline ends. The CDR3 runs to 10 residues. The CDR3 sequence is CSVAYNEQFF. As DNA, the CDR3 is TGCAGCGTTGCATACAATGAGCAGTTCTTC.